Following are 18 T cell receptor beta chains from one sample sequenced in a study of T cell responses to AZD1222 COVID-19 vaccine. Assay used: immunoSEQ multiplex PCR; TCRdb lists only in-frame clones, some missing. The data show tens of thousands of clones, about 80% seen once. The sequencing used peripheral blood, collected 28 days after the second AZD1222 dose. The receptors stem from an adult who received the AZD1222 COVID-19 vaccine.

The count of this clone is one. The chain employs TRBV7-2 and TRBJ1-2, with D perhaps matching TRBD1 (6 bases). CDR3 length: 17 residues. Looked up from germline, CDR1 is SGHTA and CDR2 is FQGNSA. Trimming stripped 3 bases from V and 6 bases from J, with 23 bases between. CDR3 bases: TGTGCCAGCAGCTTCCGCCTTACAGGGTTAGGAACGGATGGCTACACCTTC. Protein sequence: CASSFRLTGLGTDGYTF.

This clone was picked up a small number of times. CDR3 in amino acids: CASSQDRAGGHTDTQYF. The CDR3 DNA is TGTGCCAGCAGCCAAGATAGAGCGGGGGGCCATACAGATACGCAGTATTTT. The rearrangement joins TRBV3-1 (or the pseudogene TRBV3-2) to TRBJ2-3; TRBD2 matches at 9 bases. The CDR3 spans 17 residues. Germline-derived CDR1 and CDR2 are LGHDT and YNNKEL (reference sequence). Unmatched junction bases numbered 7, after V lost 0 bases and J lost 3 bases.

CDR3 bases: TGCGCCAGCAGCTCCCGACAGGGATGGTTAAGAGACACTGAAGCTTTCTTT. Encoded protein: CASSSRQGWLRDTEAFF. V gene TRBV5-1 combines with J gene TRBJ1-1, with TRBD1 matching over 7 bases. Losses at the gene ends were 3 bases for V and 3 bases for J; bases not matched to a gene: 14. The germline CDR1 and CDR2 sequences are SGHRS and YFSETQ. The CDR3 sequence is 17 residues long.

This clone is a singleton in its sample. This chain uses TRBV4-1 with TRBJ2-3, with D possibly TRBD1 on 6 matching bases. This CDR3 comprises 13 residues. Germline V gives CDR1 MGHRA, CDR2 YSYEKL. The germline V and J ends were trimmed by 2 bases and 5 bases, with 8 bases remaining between them. The CDR3 is CASSQKQGDTQYF. CDR3 sequence (DNA): TGCGCCAGCAGCCAAAAACAGGGAGATACGCAGTATTTT.

The rearrangement links TRBV27 to TRBJ2-2; tentative D call: TRBD2 (7 bases). Trimming took 2 bases from V and 7 from J, leaving 20 bases between them. CDR1 and CDR2 from the germline V gene are MNHEY and SMNVEV (reference sequence). The CDR3 runs 17 residues. The CDR3 loop is CASSLRRSGGDVGELFF. The CDR3, as DNA: TGTGCCAGCAGTTTACGTCGTTCGGGGGGCGATGTCGGGGAGCTGTTTTTT.

This chain joins TRBV19 and TRBJ2-7; possibly TRBD2 for D (5 bases). Germline V gene sequence: CDR1 LNHDA, CDR2 SQIVND (reference sequence). The CDR3 contains 15 residues. The V gene lost 8 bases and the J gene lost 2 bases, with 19 bases spanning the gap. CDR3 in DNA: TGTGCCAGTGCCCCAACCGGGGTACCTACCTACGAGCAGTACTTC. It yields the protein CASAPTGVPTYEQYF.

The CDR3, as DNA: TGCGCCAGTAGGACAGGGGGCCCCTCGGGTGAAGCTTTCTTT. This sequence encodes CASRTGGPSGEAFF. The rearrangement joins TRBV5-1 to TRBJ1-1; 11 bases are shared with TRBD1. Trimming cost V 8 bases and J 7 bases; bases outside gene matches: 10. The length of the CDR3 is 14 residues. The germline V gene has CDR1 SGHRS and CDR2 YFSETQ.

V and J are TRBV20-1 and TRBJ1-2, with 7 bases fitting TRBD1. With V trimmed by 8 bases and J by 1 base, 13 bases remained unmatched. Germline-derived CDR1 and CDR2 are DFQATT and SNEGSKA (reference sequence). This CDR3 has 15 amino acids. CDR3 nucleotide sequence: TGCAGTACAAGTGGGGGGACAGATATTAACTATGGCTACACCTTC. It codes for CSTSGGTDINYGYTF.

V and J are TRBV19 and TRBJ1-6; TRBD1 might be the D (6 bases). Per germline, CDR1 LNHDA and CDR2 SQIVND (reference sequence). With 5 bases removed from V and 0 bases from J, the gap between germline ends came to 20 bases. The CDR3 has 19 residues. CDR3 sequence: CASSPGVYRESSYNSPLHF. The CDR3 nucleotides are TGTGCCAGTAGTCCTGGAGTTTACAGGGAGAGCTCCTATAATTCACCCCTCCACTTT.

The CDR3 is CASSSRGQGAPLSGNTIYF. CDR3 DNA sequence: TGTGCCAGCAGCTCTAGAGGGCAGGGGGCCCCACTCTCTGGAAACACCATATATTTT. The chain is built from TRBV7-9 and TRBJ1-3; the match to TRBD1 covers 8 bases. J was trimmed by 0 bases and V by 4 bases; bases with no gene match: 14. Per germline, CDR1 SEHNR and CDR2 FQNEAQ (reference sequence). The CDR3 sequence is 19 residues long.

The table lists this clone with a few counts. This chain links TRBV6-1 with TRBJ1-5; no firm D call. Trimming removed 3 bases from V and 16 bases from J, with 16 bases in between. Germline-derived CDR1 and CDR2 are MNHNS and SASEGT. CDR3 length equals 12 residues. The CDR3 sequence is CASSDEGLTVHF. The CDR3 DNA sequence: TGTGCCAGCAGTGACGAGGGCCTCACGGTACATTTT.

This chain joins TRBV20-1 and TRBJ2-1; D uncertain. Per the germline V gene, CDR1 is DFQATT and CDR2 is SNEGSKA (reference sequence). This CDR3 is built from 15 residues. Trimming took off 3 bases at V and 0 bases at J, with 12 bases between the two ends. CDR3 in DNA: TGCAGTGCTAGTCTAGTAACGTTCTCCTACAATGAGCAGTTCTTC. Translated, it gives CSASLVTFSYNEQFF.

CDR3 sequence (DNA): TGCGCCAGCAGCTTAGGGACAGAGGTCTCTGGAAACACCATATATTTT. Translated: CASSLGTEVSGNTIYF. The rearrangement uses TRBV5-1 and TRBJ1-3, with 7 bases aligning to TRBD1. The CDR3 has 16 amino acids. After removal of 2 bases from V and 0 bases from J, the junction contained 5 bases not matched to a gene. Per germline, CDR1 SGHRS and CDR2 YFSETQ.

There are a few counts of this clone. The rearrangement links TRBV6-2 or TRBV6-3 to TRBJ1-5; no definite D call. Germline V gene lookup returns CDR1 MNHEY and CDR2 SVGEGT. The CDR3 runs 13 residues. Trimming stripped 4 bases from V and 3 bases from J, with 7 bases between. The CDR3 DNA is TGTGCCAGCAGTTTGGTCGTCAATCAGCCCCAGCATTTT. The encoded protein is CASSLVVNQPQHF.

The rearrangement uses TRBV4-2 and TRBJ1-2, with D unresolved. The CDR3 totals 14 residues. The germline CDR1 and CDR2 sequences are LGHNA and YNFKEQ. With 2 bases removed from V and 6 bases from J, the gap between germline ends came to 13 bases. The CDR3 region has the DNA TGTGCCAGCAGCCAACTTTTAGGGTCAGATGGCTACACCTTC. Translating it yields CASSQLLGSDGYTF.

The chain uses TRBV6-5 and TRBJ1-3, with TRBD1 matching 10 bases. Germline V gives CDR1 MNHEY, CDR2 SVGAGI. This CDR3 region has 13 residues. With 5 bases clipped from V and 11 bases from J, the junction kept 6 bases outside the gene matches. CDR3 sequence: CASSRGQGVSIYF. The CDR3 DNA follows: TGTGCCAGCAGTCGCGGACAGGGGGTCTCCATATATTTT.

V usage is TRBV7-2 and J usage is TRBJ1-6; 7 nucleotides match TRBD1. V shed 2 bases, J shed 7 bases, and the junction held 5 bases outside the gene matches. CDR1 and CDR2 from the germline V gene are SGHTA and FQGNSA. This CDR3 contains 15 residues. For the CDR3, the DNA is TGTGCCAGCAGCTTACCCCGCAGGGGGAATTCACCCCTCCACTTT. Its protein product is CASSLPRRGNSPLHF.

This clone was recorded only once. J is TRBJ1-1 and V is TRBV28; D not resolved. Germline V CDR1 and CDR2: MDHEN, SYDVKM. V was cut by 5 bases and J by 6 bases, with 13 bases left in between. The CDR3 extends over 13 amino acids. The CDR3 protein is CASSPLRAAEAFF. As DNA, the CDR3 is TGTGCCAGCAGTCCCCTGAGGGCAGCTGAAGCTTTCTTT.